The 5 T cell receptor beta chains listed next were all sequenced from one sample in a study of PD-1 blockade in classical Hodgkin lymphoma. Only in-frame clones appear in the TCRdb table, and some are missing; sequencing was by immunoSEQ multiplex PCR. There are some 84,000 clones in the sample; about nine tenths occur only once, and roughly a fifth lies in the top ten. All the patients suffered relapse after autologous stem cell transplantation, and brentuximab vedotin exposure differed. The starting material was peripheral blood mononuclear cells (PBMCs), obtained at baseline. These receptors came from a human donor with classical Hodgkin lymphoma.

The CDR3 is CSVEYPRGVNYGYTF. DNA of the CDR3: TGCAGCGTTGAATATCCCCGAGGGGTAAACTATGGCTACACCTTC. The rearrangement joins TRBV29-1 to TRBJ1-2, with D maybe TRBD1 (5 bases). This CDR3 is 15 amino acids long. With 2 bases removed from V and 2 bases from J, the gap between germline ends came to 15 bases. Germline V gene lookup returns CDR1 SQVTM and CDR2 ANQGSEA. The whole variable domain, remainder taken from reference TRBV29-1 and TRBJ1-2, is SAVISQKPSRDICQRGTSLTIQCQVDSQVTMMFWYRQQPGQSLTLIATANQGSEATYESGFVIDKFPISRPNLTFSTLTVSNMSPEDSSIYLCSVEYPRGVNYGYTFGSGTRLTVV.

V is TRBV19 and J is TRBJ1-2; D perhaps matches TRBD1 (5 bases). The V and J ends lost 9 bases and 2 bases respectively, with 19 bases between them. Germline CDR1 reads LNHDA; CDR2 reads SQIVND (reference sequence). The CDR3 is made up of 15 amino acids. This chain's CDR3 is CASWTSRRANYGYTF. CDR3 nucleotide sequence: TGTGCCAGCTGGACCTCGCGCAGGGCGAACTATGGCTACACCTTC.

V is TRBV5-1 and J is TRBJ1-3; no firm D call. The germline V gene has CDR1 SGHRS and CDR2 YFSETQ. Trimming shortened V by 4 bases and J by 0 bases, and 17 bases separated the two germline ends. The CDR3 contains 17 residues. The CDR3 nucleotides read TGCGCCAGCAGCGCCTACGGACGTCCTAGCTCTGGAAACACCATATATTTT. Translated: CASSAYGRPSSGNTIYF.

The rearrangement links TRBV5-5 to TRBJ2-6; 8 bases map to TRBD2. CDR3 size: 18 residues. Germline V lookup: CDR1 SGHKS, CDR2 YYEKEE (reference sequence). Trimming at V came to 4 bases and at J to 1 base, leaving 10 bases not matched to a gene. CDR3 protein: CASSHSAGVESGANVLTF. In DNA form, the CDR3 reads TGTGCCAGCAGCCATTCAGCGGGAGTTGAATCTGGGGCCAACGTCCTGACTTTC.

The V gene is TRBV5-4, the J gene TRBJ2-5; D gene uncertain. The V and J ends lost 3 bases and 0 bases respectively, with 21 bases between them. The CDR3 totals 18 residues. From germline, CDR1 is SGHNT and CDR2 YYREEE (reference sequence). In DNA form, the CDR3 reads TGTGCCAGCAGCTGGAGTGTCCGACGGACCCCGTACCAAGAGACCCAGTACTTC. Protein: CASSWSVRRTPYQETQYF. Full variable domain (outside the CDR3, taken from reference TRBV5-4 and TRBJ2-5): ETGVTQSPTHLIKTRGQQVTLRCSSQSGHNTVSWYQQALGQGPQFIFQYYREEENGRGNFPPRFSGLQFPNYSSELNVNALELDDSALYLCASSWSVRRTPYQETQYFGPGTRLLVL.